This T cell receptor (beta chain) was documented in a study of blood T cell repertoires in COVID-19. Study-level background: Spain, Italy and the United States supplied samples that represented acute and convalescent COVID-19. T cells, B-cell-depleted T cells, or PBMCs supplied cDNA or gDNA.

CDR1 and CDR2 from the germline V gene are KGHSH and LQKENI. The V end was cut by 6 bases, the J end by 14 bases, with 14 bases between. The CDR3 contains 11 residues. This clone was seen just once. Per the study methods: Cell counts per sample came from amplifying reference gene primers. Assay: immunoSEQ multiplex PCR; the TCRdb copy retains only in-frame clones and omits some. The V and J calls and clone size come from that table; D and trimming were worked out from the DNA. This sample has roughly 200,000 clones, with roughly 84% found just once. Sequencing used peripheral blood. The receptor was derived from a woman between 40 and 50 years old who had recovered from COVID-19. The chain combines TRBV18 with TRBJ2-1; D gene unclear. CDR3 loop: CASSAGRMKFF. In nucleotides, the CDR3 is TGTGCCAGCTCGGCTGGCAGGATGAAGTTCTTC.